One and the same sample provided the 27 T cell receptor beta chains below, sequenced in a study of T cell clonality in common variable immunodeficiency. The table came from immunoSEQ multiplex PCR; TCRdb's copy has only in-frame clones and leaves some out. The sample presents fewer than 65,000 clones, none singletons. Sequencing was carried out using peripheral blood mononuclear cells. Source of these receptors: a person aged 18-69 years in good health.

There are a few counts of this clone. The CDR3 extends 3 residues past the end of the read, so its final part is completed from the germline J gene. V usage is TRBV20-1 and J usage is TRBJ1-2; D is undetermined. Looked up from germline, CDR1 is DFQATT and CDR2 is SNEGSKA (reference sequence). CDR3 size: 13 residues. V was clipped by 5 bases and J by 2 bases, with 12 bases between them. CDR3 bases read: TGCAGTGCTCTCCCACCCTACAACTATGGC. Protein product: CSALPPYNYG. Given in full, the CDR3 is CSALPPYNYGYTF.

Comments on this clone: The CDR3 goes on 3 residues after the read ends, and that part is filled in from the germline J gene. The J gene is TRBJ2-3, the V gene TRBV2; D possibly matches TRBD1 or TRBD2 (5 bases each). The CDR3 contains 14 residues. The germline V gene has CDR1 SNHLY and CDR2 FYNNEI. CDR3 DNA, as far as it was read: TGTGCCAGCAGTGGGGAGACAGCTATCATGCCG. The encoded protein is CASSGETAIMP. The CDR3 as a whole reads CASSGETAIMPQYF.

Only a few counts were recorded for this clone. The read halts 3 residues ahead of the CDR3 end, with the missing end drawn from the germline J gene. This chain joins TRBV19 and TRBJ2-3, with 8 bases fitting TRBD2. The germline V gene encodes CDR1 LNHDA and CDR2 SQIVND (reference sequence). The CDR3 runs 17 residues. V shed 5 bases, J shed 1 base, and the junction held 11 bases outside the gene matches. Incomplete CDR3 DNA: TGTGCCAGTAGTCTCGGGGTGGCGGGAGGCGGCACAGATACG. This translates into CASSLGVAGGGTDT. The full CDR3 reads CASSLGVAGGGTDTQYF. The full variable domain, in which reference TRBV19 and TRBJ2-3 provide the parts outside the CDR3, is DGGITQSPKYLFRKEGQNVTLSCEQNLNHDAMYWYRQDPGQGLRLIYYSQIVNDFQKGDIAEGYSVSREKKESFPLTVTSAQKNPTAFYLCASSLGVAGGGTDTQYFGPGTRLTVL.

In its sample, this clone ranks as medium-sized. The missing CDR3 end, 3 residues past where the read stops, is filled in from the germline J gene. The chain employs TRBV2 and TRBJ2-5, with D uncertain. This CDR3 region has 13 residues. Between the trimmed V and J ends, which lost 5 bases and 2 bases, there was a span of 9 bases. Germline CDR1 is SNHLY and CDR2 is FYNNEI. The part of the CDR3 DNA that was read is TGTGCCAGCAGTCCCTCGCGGCAAGAGACC. This sequence encodes CASSPSRQET. The CDR3 as a whole reads CASSPSRQETQYF. The whole variable domain, filled in from reference TRBV2 and TRBJ2-5, reads EPEVTQTPSHQVTQMGQEVILRCVPISNHLYFYWYRQILGQKVEFLVSFYNNEISEKSEIFDDQFSVERPDGSNFTLKIRSTKLEDSAMYFCASSPSRQETQYFGPGTRLLVL.

Ten or more counts support this clone. The CDR3 here is CAISSREGEKLFF. The part of the CDR3 DNA that was read is TGTGCCATCAGTTCCAGGGAGGGGGAAAAG. V gene TRBV10-3 combines with J gene TRBJ2-2; TRBD2 might be the D (7 bases). Read coverage stops 3 residues before the CDR3 terminus; the germline J gene supplies the remainder. The CDR3 has 13 amino acids. CDR1 ENHRY and CDR2 SYGVKD come from the germline V gene.

There are many counts of this clone. Read sequence stops 3 residues before the CDR3 end, and the germline J gene provides the missing end. This rearrangement joins TRBV5-6 to TRBJ2-5; 7 bases agree with TRBD2. CDR3 length: 13 residues. In germline, CDR1 is SGHDT, CDR2 YYEEEE. The junction had 1 base not matched to a gene; V was cut back by 2 bases and J by 3 bases. The CDR3 region is CASSFLAEETQYF. The sequenced CDR3 bases are TGTGCCAGCAGCTTTCTAGCGGAAGAGACC.

The sample holds many counts of this clone. Coverage ceases 3 residues before the CDR3 finishes, and the germline J gene fills in the end. The rearrangement joins TRBV5-4 to TRBJ2-3; 11 bases line up with TRBD1. Per the germline V gene, CDR1 is SGHNT and CDR2 is YYREEE (reference sequence). The CDR3 spans 16 residues. The CDR3 loop reads CASSLSPDRGQETQYF. The sequenced CDR3 bases are TGTGCCAGCAGCTTGAGTCCGGACAGGGGGCAAGAGACG.

This clone has ten or more counts. Read sequence stops 3 residues before the CDR3 end, and the germline J gene provides the missing end. The chain combines TRBV7-2 with TRBJ2-5; tentatively, D is TRBD2 (5 bases). The CDR3 runs to 15 residues. The germline CDR1 and CDR2 sequences are SGHTA and FQGNSA. Between the trimmed V and J ends, which lost 1 base and 4 bases, there was a span of 13 bases. The sequenced part of the CDR3 DNA is TGTGCCAGCAGCTTAGTATACCGGGGTCGAGAGACC. Translation gives CASSLVYRGRET. The CDR3 as a whole reads CASSLVYRGRETQYF.

This clone appeared many times. From the germline J gene comes the end of the CDR3, since the read stops 3 residues before it. The chain recombines TRBV29-1 with TRBJ1-3; D is undetermined. The germline V and J ends were trimmed by 6 bases and 0 bases, with 6 bases remaining between them. This CDR3 region has 12 residues. Germline values: CDR1 SQVTM, CDR2 ANQGSEA. The part of the CDR3 DNA that was read is TGCAGCGTGCGGAGCTCTGGAAACACC. Residues: CSVRSSGNT. The full CDR3 protein reads CSVRSSGNTIYF. Based on the CDR3 plus reference TRBV29-1 and TRBJ1-3, the full variable domain is SAVISQKPSRDICQRGTSLTIQCQVDSQVTMMFWYRQQPGQSLTLIATANQGSEATYESGFVIDKFPISRPNLTFSTLTVSNMSPEDSSIYLCSVRSSGNTIYFGEGSWLTVV.

This clone occurred many times. The CDR3 end is not reached by the read, which stops 3 residues before it; the germline J gene fills it in. This chain joins TRBV12-3 or TRBV12-4 and TRBJ2-5; 9 nucleotides agree with TRBD1. The ends lost 5 bases at V and 3 bases at J; junction bases unmatched: 7. The CDR3 sequence is 15 residues long. Partial CDR3 DNA: TGTGCCAGCAGTCTGGGACAGGGTAGGGAAGAGACC. This sequence encodes CASSLGQGREET. The CDR3 reads in full as CASSLGQGREETQYF.

This clone was observed many times. The missing CDR3 end, 3 residues past where the read stops, is filled in from the germline J gene. The gene calls are TRBV30 and TRBJ2-3, with D hard to call. Germline V gene sequence: CDR1 GTSNPN, CDR2 SVGIG (reference sequence). V was shortened by 0 bases and J by 0 bases, with 4 bases between the two germline ends. The CDR3 contains 13 residues. This chain's CDR3 is CAWSVGSTDTQYF. The sequenced CDR3 bases are TGTGCCTGGAGTGTCGGTAGCACAGATACG.

Comments on this clone: The read halts 3 residues ahead of the CDR3 end, with the missing end drawn from the germline J gene. The chain has TRBV19 and TRBJ1-2; D remains unclear. This CDR3 region has 15 residues. Germline lookup yields CDR1 LNHDA and CDR2 SQIVND (reference sequence). V lost 5 bases, J lost 5 bases, and 18 bases lay in between. The DNA read from the CDR3 is TGTGCCAGTAGTTGGGCCAGCTACTCCTCATATGGC. Translated: CASSWASYSSYG. The full-length CDR3 reads as CASSWASYSSYGYTF.

This clone showed up many times. The CDR3 end is not reached by the read, which stops 3 residues before it; the germline J gene fills it in. V usage is TRBV20-1 and J usage is TRBJ1-1, with unresolved D. The germline V gene has CDR1 DFQATT and CDR2 SNEGSKA (reference sequence). The CDR3 contains 12 residues. With 3 bases removed from V and 5 bases from J, the gap between germline ends came to 10 bases. CDR3 bases read: TGCAGTGCTAGGACGGCGGGAACTGAA. Translating it yields CSARTAGTE. The entire CDR3 protein reads CSARTAGTEAFF.

This clone was counted between two and nine times. The CDR3 extends 3 residues past the end of the read, so its final part is completed from the germline J gene. The chain recombines TRBV20-1 with TRBJ1-1; maybe TRBD1 (6 bases). Germline assignment: CDR1 DFQATT and CDR2 SNEGSKA (reference sequence). The CDR3 has 11 amino acids. This chain's CDR3 is CSARQEPKAFF. The covered CDR3 bases are TGCAGTGCGAGACAGGAGCCTAAA.

The table lists this clone with many counts. The CDR3 end falls 3 residues outside the read, so it is completed with the germline J gene. This chain links TRBV5-6 with TRBJ1-2; perhaps TRBD1 as D (5 bases). The V gene lost 3 bases and the J gene lost 7 bases, with 16 bases spanning the gap. This CDR3 has 14 residues. The germline CDR1 and CDR2 sequences are SGHDT and YYEEEE. The part of the CDR3 DNA that was read is TGTGCCAGCAGCTCGGCAGGGTTCGGAGGTGGC. Translation gives CASSSAGFGGG. The CDR3 reads in full as CASSSAGFGGGYTF.

This clone was recorded many times. The CDR3 end falls 3 residues outside the read, so it is completed with the germline J gene. The J gene is TRBJ2-1, the V gene TRBV6-4; the match to TRBD2 covers 7 bases. The germline gives CDR1 MRHNA, CDR2 SNTAGT. V was pared by 3 bases and J by 5 bases, with 1 base of the junction left unmatched. The CDR3 has 13 amino acids. Partial CDR3 DNA: TGTGCCAGCAGTGAGCGGGAGCACAATGAG. Its translation is CASSEREHNE. The whole CDR3 protein is CASSEREHNEQFF.

Many counts were recorded for this clone. With the read ending 3 residues before the CDR3 end, the germline J gene is used to fill in that end. This rearrangement joins TRBV28 to TRBJ2-3, with D perhaps matching TRBD2 (5 bases). From germline, CDR1 is MDHEN and CDR2 SYDVKM. The CDR3 runs 14 residues. V shed 5 bases and J shed 2 bases, with 11 bases lying between them. The chain's CDR3 is CASSPRLITDTQYF. CDR3 DNA (partial): TGTGCCAGCAGTCCTCGACTAATCACAGATACG.

This clone came up many times. The read halts 3 residues ahead of the CDR3 end, with the missing end drawn from the germline J gene. This chain connects TRBV6-2 or TRBV6-3 to TRBJ2-1, with TRBD2 as a possible D gene (6 bases). Germline V gene data show CDR1 as MNHEY and CDR2 as SVGEGT. Trimming shortened V by 6 bases and J by 3 bases, and 18 bases separated the two germline ends. This CDR3 contains 16 residues. The sequenced part of the CDR3 DNA is TGTGCCAGCAGCAGAGAAACTAGGAGGGTCTACAATGAG. Protein product: CASSRETRRVYNE. The CDR3 in full is CASSRETRRVYNEQFF.

Concerning this clone itself: The read finishes 3 residues shy of the CDR3 end, and the germline J gene is used to complete it. J is TRBJ2-5 and V is TRBV5-1; 10 nucleotides line up with TRBD2. This CDR3 has 14 amino acids. The germline CDR1 and CDR2 sequences are SGHRS and YFSETQ. With 4 bases clipped from V and 2 bases from J, the junction kept 2 bases outside the gene matches. The CDR3 bases that were read are TGCGCCAGCAGCGAAGCGGGGGGGCAAGAGACC. This gives the protein CASSEAGGQET. The whole CDR3 is CASSEAGGQETQYF.

This clone was detected many times. The read ends 3 residues shy of where the CDR3 ends; the end is completed using the germline J gene. The rearrangement links TRBV5-4 to TRBJ2-5; 9 bases align to TRBD1. V lost 0 bases, J lost 3 bases, and 3 bases stayed unmatched. The CDR3 spans 15 residues. Germline assignment: CDR1 SGHNT and CDR2 YYREEE (reference sequence). Partial CDR3 DNA: TGTGCCAGCAGCTTGGAGACAGGGGGAAAAGAGACC. Its protein is CASSLETGGKET. The entire CDR3 is CASSLETGGKETQYF.

This clone was seen many times. The read is 3 residues too short to cover the CDR3 end, so that end is filled in from the germline J gene. The chain combines TRBV6-2 or TRBV6-3 with TRBJ1-1; 10 bases agree with TRBD1. The CDR3 sequence is 16 residues long. J was trimmed by 6 bases and V by 6 bases; bases with no gene match: 13. Germline lookup yields CDR1 MNHEY and CDR2 SVGEGT. The CDR3 here is CASSQTPGQGIAEAFF. CDR3 bases read: TGTGCCAGCAGCCAAACCCCGGGACAGGGGATCGCTGAA.

Comment on this clone: One base away lies a much larger clone, so this may be a sequencing read error. The sequenced fragment ends 3 residues before the CDR3 boundary, so the rest is inferred from the germline J gene. V is TRBV2 and J is TRBJ1-2; D gene ambiguous. The germline V and J ends were trimmed by 6 bases and 2 bases, with 4 bases remaining between them. Germline V lookup: CDR1 SNHLY, CDR2 FYNNEI. The CDR3 sequence is 11 residues long. The CDR3 sequence: CASRQNYGYTF. The CDR3 DNA, read in part, is TGTGCCAGCAGGCAGAACTATGGC.

This clone came up many times. The read finishes 3 residues shy of the CDR3 end, and the germline J gene is used to complete it. V is TRBV7-8 and J is TRBJ2-3; 14 nucleotides agree with TRBD2. Germline V gene data show CDR1 as SGHVS and CDR2 as FQNEAQ. Trimming took 1 base from V and 5 from J; bases not matched to a gene: 5. This CDR3 is 17 amino acids long. CDR3 protein: CASSLVGGLAGGDTQYF. CDR3 DNA, as far as it was read: TGTGCCAGCAGCTTAGTGGGTGGACTAGCGGGGGGAGATACG.

This clone was counted many times. The DNA ends 3 residues before the CDR3 does, and the rest of the CDR3 is filled in from the germline J gene. V gene TRBV4-1 combines with J gene TRBJ2-5; no definite D call. Deletions cut 1 base from V and 2 bases from J, with 5 bases between. There are 13 residues in the CDR3. Germline V lookup: CDR1 MGHRA, CDR2 YSYEKL. The part of the CDR3 DNA that was read is TGCGCCAGCAGCCAAGGGGCTCAAGAGACC. This translates into CASSQGAQET. The full CDR3 is CASSQGAQETQYF.

This clone was seen many times. The read finishes 3 residues shy of the CDR3 end, and the germline J gene is used to complete it. The sample has other DNA sequences that encode this CDR3 too. This chain joins TRBV20-1 and TRBJ1-5, with D perhaps TRBD1 (5 bases). The CDR3 loop spans 13 amino acids. Germline V lookup: CDR1 DFQATT, CDR2 SNEGSKA (reference sequence). V lost 3 bases, J lost 4 bases, and 10 bases lay in between. Incomplete CDR3 DNA: TGCAGTGCTAGGGGGGGATCGAATCAGCCC. This gives the protein CSARGGSNQP. The full CDR3 protein reads CSARGGSNQPQHF.

This clone was recorded at least ten times. The read halts 3 residues ahead of the CDR3 end, with the missing end drawn from the germline J gene. This chain joins TRBV7-2 and TRBJ1-2, with 9 bases fitting TRBD1. CDR1 is SGHTA, CDR2 FQGNSA, per germline. The CDR3 runs to 14 residues. With V trimmed by 3 bases and J by 4 bases, 3 bases remained unmatched. CDR3 DNA, as far as it was read: TGTGCCAGCAGCTTGTTGGACAGGGGCTATGGC. It translates to CASSLLDRGYG. The whole CDR3 sequence reads CASSLLDRGYGYTF.

Many counts were recorded for this clone. The read comes to an end 3 residues before the CDR3 does, leaving the germline J gene to fill in the end. The V call is TRBV5-1, the J call TRBJ1-1; the D is unclear. The V end was cut by 5 bases, the J end by 0 bases, with 8 bases between. Germline lookup yields CDR1 SGHRS and CDR2 YFSETQ. The CDR3 has 13 residues. The CDR3 protein is CASRINMNTEAFF. The part of the CDR3 DNA that was read is TGCGCCAGCAGAATAAACATGAACACTGAA.